The entry below gives a single T cell receptor beta chain sequence along with its context. There are many counts of this clonotype. Its antigen target is currently unknown. No qualities accompany the bases; no much larger clone lies one base away. The data are from a study of neurological immune-mediated disorders (dated by TCRdb to between 2019 and 2020). Regarding the study in general: Using UMI-based sequencing, the study compared peripheral blood TCR-beta repertoires from patients with HTLV-I-associated myelopathy (HAM/TSP), patients with multiple sclerosis, and healthy controls. Longitudinal HAM/TSP and healthy donors had 3 time-points each (about 3-40 month intervals). The cohort included some 68 subjects: some 14 with HAM/TSP, around 34 with multiple sclerosis, and some 20 healthy controls. Longitudinal samples, technical triplicates and paired sorted CD4+ and CD8+ T-cell subsets, alongside PBMC samples, were included among the roughly 96 TCR-beta libraries.

The investigation overall reported the following: Across subjects, expanded clones never shared an identical CDR3 amino acid sequence, which suggests that the TCR-beta repertoires in every group were private. TCR clonal expansion was highest in HAM/TSP patients and lowest in MS patients, with MS patients falling below even healthy controls.

This specimen's time point label, per the study, means: longitudinal time-point 3. For the unsorted PBMC libraries, 2 million PBMCs were stored in RNAlater at -80 degrees C until RNA extraction and were used to generate the libraries. Peripheral blood underwent Ficoll-Hypaque density gradient centrifugation to isolate PBMCs, which were then cryopreserved in liquid nitrogen. To synthesize cDNA, template-switch 5'RACE was performed with a primer carrying a 10-nucleotide random unique molecular identifier so that each TCR transcript was tagged. Over 180 million TCR-beta sequences, covering 15-18 subjects, were produced in each sequencing run. The RNeasy kit was used to extract total RNA. The KAPA Real-time Library Amplification kit was used to amplify TCR-beta VDJ regions with primers for the TCR constant region and the 5'RACE anchor. A first PCR added sample indexes and Illumina adaptors, and a second PCR then raised library yield. After purification with Ampure beads, the TCR product of roughly 650 bp was size-selected on a 2% E-gel SizeSelection system. Before pooling, libraries had their quality checked on a Bioanalyzer, their concentration measured with Qubit, and their quantity determined with the Kapa Library Quantification kit. An Illumina HiSeq 2500 was used to sequence the libraries paired-end at 2 x 150 bp. To increase sequence diversity, about 23-30% phiX was spiked into each library pool. The original methods were these. Quality-filtered reads were processed with the UMI-based MiGEC pipeline, which removed over 75% of raw TCR sequences during error correction. VDJ genes were aligned to IMGT germline references, and clonotypes were defined by unique CDR3 amino acid sequence plus V-J genes. Clonal expansion, Shannon diversity and CDR3 relatedness (CalcPairwiseDistances, ClusterSamples) were evaluated with VDJtools, and phylogenetic trees were built with CLCbio workbench. Using coefficient-of-variation modelling across technical triplicates, the study counted a clone as expanded if it had at least 8 unique UMIs. TCRdb reworked the public reads: Q25 trimming with fastp, MiXCR clone assembly, productive beta chains retained. Rows merge per CDR3 protein into single entries with the most common DNA and genes. The V and J calls reflect TCRdb's pipeline rather than the authors' work. Counted in this sample were roughly 100,000 distinct CDR3 sequences; about a tenth of them appeared once. About 3% of the sample rests with the top ten.

This clonotype was sampled from a female donor with HTLV-1-associated myelopathy (HAM/TSP). Specimen: PBMCs.

The CDR3 in this case is CSVEREGLETQYF. The DNA sequence follows: TGCAGCGTTGAAAGAGAGGGTTTAGAGACCCAGTACTTC. This sequence uses TRBV29-1 and TRBJ2-5; perhaps TRBD2 is the D gene, with 5 bases matching. V was cut back by 2 bases and J by 4 bases, leaving a gap of 11 bases between them. Including cysteine and phenylalanine, the CDR3 has 13 amino acids. Only the CDR3 region is kept as DNA, spanning 39 bases read in frame from base 1. CDR1 and CDR2 were assigned from the germline V gene as SQVTM and ANQGSEA.